These T cell receptor beta chains were read from a single sample in a study of memory CD4+ T cells and cytomegalovirus serostatus. Using immunoSEQ multiplex PCR, the repertoire was profiled, and TCRdb retains in-frame clones only, with some absent. The top ten clones hold around 0.6% of a sample with over 40,000 clones, 78% of them seen once. The sequenced sample consisted of memory CD4+ T cells from blood. These receptors originate from an adult in good health and CMV-seronegative. CDR3s leave out the opening cysteine and the closing phenylalanine or tryptophan. Each record gives: V gene, D gene, CDR3 protein. A D gene is named only where the DNA matches it firmly.

TRBV6-5,TRBD1,ASSSGQGANHGYT
TRBV19,-,ASSPESNTQY
TRBV27,TRBD1,ASSLGTVNTEAF
TRBV9,-,ASSRRGVDTEAF
TRBV5-1,TRBD1,ASSRSGGSTDTQY
TRBV6-6,-,ASSTGYNQPQH
TRBV6-1,-,ASSLQGLGNQPQH
TRBV30,-,AWYRPGTSTDTQY
TRBV7-6,-,ASSLAVGDAGNTIY
TRBV19,-,ASSPHRGLYEQY
TRBV28,TRBD1,ASSSAGQGVTGELF
TRBV29-1,TRBD2,SGKRGGLDEQF
TRBV15,-,ATSRDMNTEAF
TRBV1,-,TSSQDRRQIYGYT
TRBV28,-,ASSFTWGSPSYEQY
TRBV5-1,TRBD1,ASRVDRATEAF
TRBV14,TRBD2,ASRPMGLAGKNEQF
TRBV5-4,-,ASSSREEAF
TRBV2,-,ASNRWGVQETQY
TRBV28,TRBD1,ASSQPGGTIEAF
TRBV11-2,-,ASIRDTHTLNTEAF
TRBV11-2,TRBD1,ASSPSIRQGETGELF
TRBV18,TRBD1,ASSPGQGDEQY
TRBV6-1,-,ASTARTVNEKLF
TRBV5-4,-,ASSVGAGGANVLT
TRBV27,-,ASGGRGPRSTDTQY